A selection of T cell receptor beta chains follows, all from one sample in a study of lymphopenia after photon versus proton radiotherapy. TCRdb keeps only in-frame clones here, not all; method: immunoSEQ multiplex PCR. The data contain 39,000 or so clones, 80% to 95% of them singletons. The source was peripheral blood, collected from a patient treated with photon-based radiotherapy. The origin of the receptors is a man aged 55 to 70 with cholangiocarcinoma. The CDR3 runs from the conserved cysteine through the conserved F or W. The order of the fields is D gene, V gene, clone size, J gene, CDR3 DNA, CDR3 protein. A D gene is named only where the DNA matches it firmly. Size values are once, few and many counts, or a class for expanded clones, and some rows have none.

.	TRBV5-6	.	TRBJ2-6	TGTGCCAGGGACAGTTCTGGGGCCAACGTCCTGACTTTC	CARDSSGANVLTF
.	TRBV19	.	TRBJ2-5	TGTGCCAGTAGCGGGAGCGCCCAAGAGACCCAGTACTTC	CASSGSAQETQYF
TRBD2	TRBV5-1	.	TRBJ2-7	TGCGCCAGCAGCTTGGTTGGCGGGAGGGGCGAGCAGTACTTC	CASSLVGGRGEQYF
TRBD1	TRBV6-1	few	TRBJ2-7	TGTGCCAGCAGTGTTGGACCGACAGGGACCTACGAGCAGTACTTC	CASSVGPTGTYEQYF
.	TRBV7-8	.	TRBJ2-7	TGTGCCAGCAGCTCACCCAACAGGGTTCGGACCTACGAGCAGTACTTC	CASSSPNRVRTYEQYF
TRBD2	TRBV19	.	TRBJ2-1	TGTGCCAGTAGTATCACTAGCGGGATTTACAATGAGCAGTTCTTC	CASSITSGIYNEQFF
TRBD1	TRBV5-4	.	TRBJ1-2	TGTGCCAGCAGCTTGCAGGGGGCTTCAGACTATGGCTACACCTTC	CASSLQGASDYGYTF
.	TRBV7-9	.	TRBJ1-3	TGTGCCAGCAGCTTAGTGTCAGGGGGAAACACCATATATTTT	CASSLVSGGNTIYF
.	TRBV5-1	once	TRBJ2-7	TGCGCCAGCAGCGGGCTGGGGGCAAGGGAGCAGTACTTC	CASSGLGAREQYF
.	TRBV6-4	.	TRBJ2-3	TGTGCCAGCAGTGACAAAACGGGCACAGATACGCAGTATTTT	CASSDKTGTDTQYF
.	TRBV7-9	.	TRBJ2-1	TGTGCCAGCAGCTTTGGTCCTGGGTCCTACAATGAGCAGTTCTTC	CASSFGPGSYNEQFF
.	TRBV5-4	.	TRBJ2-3	TGTGCCAGCAGCTTGGGGGCCGTCACAGATACGCAGTATTTT	CASSLGAVTDTQYF
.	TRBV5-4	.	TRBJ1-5	TGTGCCAGCAGCTTGGCAGGGGACAATCAGCCCCAGCATTTT	CASSLAGDNQPQHF
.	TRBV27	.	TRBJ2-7	TGTGCCAGCAGTCCCGCTTACGGCCCCTACGAGCAGTACTTC	CASSPAYGPYEQYF
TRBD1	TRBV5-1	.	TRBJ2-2	TGCGCCAGCAGCTTCCGGGACAGAGACACCGGGGAGCTGTTTTTT	CASSFRDRDTGELFF
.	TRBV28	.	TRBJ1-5	TGTGCCAGCAGTTTCCGGGACGGCAGCAATCAGCCCCAGCATTTT	CASSFRDGSNQPQHF
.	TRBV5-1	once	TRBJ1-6	TGCGCCAGCAGCTTGGAAATCCAGGGTAATTCACCCCTCCACTTT	CASSLEIQGNSPLHF
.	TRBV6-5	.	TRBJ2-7	TGTGCCAGCAGTTATGACGGAGGAGGAGGTGAAGAGCAGTACTTC	CASSYDGGGGEEQYF
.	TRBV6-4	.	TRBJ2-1	TGTGCCAGCAGTGAGGACAGCTTGAATGAGCAGTTCTTC	CASSEDSLNEQFF
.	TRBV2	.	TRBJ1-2	TGTGCCAGCAGTGAAGGGACATGGAACGGCTATGGCTACACCTTC	CASSEGTWNGYGYTF
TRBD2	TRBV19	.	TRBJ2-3	TGTGCCAGTAGAAATAGGACTAGCGGGGTCACTGATACGCAGTATTTT	CASRNRTSGVTDTQYF
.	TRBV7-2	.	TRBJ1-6	TGTGCCAGCAGCCCCGGGCAGGGGAGCTCACCCCTCCACTTT	CASSPGQGSSPLHF
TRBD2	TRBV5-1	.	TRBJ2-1	TGCGCCAGCAGTTTAGGGACTACCAATGAGCAGTTCTTC	CASSLGTTNEQFF
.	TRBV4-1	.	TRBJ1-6	TGCGCCAGCAGCCAAGAAGGGAAGGGAGGTTCACCCCTCCACTTT	CASSQEGKGGSPLHF
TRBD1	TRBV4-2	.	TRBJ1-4	TGTGCCAGCAGCCCCGGGGCACAGGGGGCGCGTGAAAAACTGTTTTTT	CASSPGAQGAREKLFF
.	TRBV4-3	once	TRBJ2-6	TGCGCCAGCAGCCAAGAAGACATTTGGGGGGCTGGGGCCAACGTCCTGACTTTC	CASSQEDIWGAGANVLTF
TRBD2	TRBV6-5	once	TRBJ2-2	TGTGCCAGCAGCCCGGGGGGGGCTTATACCGGGGAGCTGTTTTTT	CASSPGGAYTGELFF
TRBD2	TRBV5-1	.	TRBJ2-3	TGCGCCAGCAGCTTGTTTGGGGAGGGAAGGACAGATACGCAGTATTTT	CASSLFGEGRTDTQYF
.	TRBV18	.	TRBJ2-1	TGTGCCAGCTCACCTCTAGCTCTCTCCTACAATGAGCAGTTCTTC	CASSPLALSYNEQFF
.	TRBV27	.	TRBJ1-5	TGTGCCAGCAGTTCCTCGACAGCTTCGGCAGGTCAGCCCCAGCATTTT	CASSSSTASAGQPQHF
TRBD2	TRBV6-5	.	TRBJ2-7	TGTGCCAGCAGTTACCAAGCGGGAGGGCCTTGGGAGCAGTACTTC	CASSYQAGGPWEQYF
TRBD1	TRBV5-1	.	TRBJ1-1	TGCGCCAGCAGCTCGGGGTCCGGGACAGGGACTGAAGCTTTCTTT	CASSSGSGTGTEAFF
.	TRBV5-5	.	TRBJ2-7	TGTGCCAGCAGCCAAGTGGGGCAGGCCTACGAGCAGTACTTC	CASSQVGQAYEQYF
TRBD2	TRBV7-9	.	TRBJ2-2	TGTGCCAGCAGCATCACCCTACTAGCGGGGGAGACCGGGGAGCTGTTTTTT	CASSITLLAGETGELFF
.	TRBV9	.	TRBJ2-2	TGTGCCAGCAGCGTAGGTCAGGCCACCCTCACCGGGGAGCTGTTTTTT	CASSVGQATLTGELFF
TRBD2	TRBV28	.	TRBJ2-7	TGTGCCAGCAGTCCAAGACTAGCGGGGGCGGACGAGCAGTACTTC	CASSPRLAGADEQYF
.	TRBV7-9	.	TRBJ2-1	TGTGCCAGCAGCGAAAGCGGAAACCGGTACAATGAGCAGTTCTTC	CASSESGNRYNEQFF
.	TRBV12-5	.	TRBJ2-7	TGTGCTAGTGGTTTGGTTCGGGGGAGCCCCCTTCGGGACGAGCAGTACTTC	CASGLVRGSPLRDEQYF
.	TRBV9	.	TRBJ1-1	TGTGCCAGCAGCGCTGGGACGCACACTGAAGCTTTCTTT	CASSAGTHTEAFF
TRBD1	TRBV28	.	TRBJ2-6	TGTGCCAGCAGTTTATCCGGGACAGGGGGCGCTTCTGGGGCCAACGTCCTGACTTTC	CASSLSGTGGASGANVLTF
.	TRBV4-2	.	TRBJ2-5	TGTGCCAGCAGCCAAGACCCCTTCCTATCCCAAGAGACCCAGTACTTC	CASSQDPFLSQETQYF
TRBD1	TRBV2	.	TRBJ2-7	TGTGCCAGCAGCAGGGACAGGGGGCCCCACGAGCAGTACTTC	CASSRDRGPHEQYF
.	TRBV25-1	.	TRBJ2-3	TGTGCCAGCAGGCGGGACTCCAATTTAGATACGCAGTATTTT	CASRRDSNLDTQYF
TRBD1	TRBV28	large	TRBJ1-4	TGTGCCAGCAGTCAACCGGGACAGCAATGTGGTTTT	CASSQPGQQCGF
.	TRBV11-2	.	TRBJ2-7	TGTGCCAGCAGCTCCCTTGGACAAGGGGTTCGGTTC	CASSSLGQGVRF
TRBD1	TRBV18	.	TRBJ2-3	TGTGCCAGCTCACCCCGAACAGGGGGATTTCCCACAGATACGCAGTATTTT	CASSPRTGGFPTDTQYF
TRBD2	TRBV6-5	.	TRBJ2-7	TGTGCCAGCAGTTACGGGGCGGGAGGGCCCAACGAGCAGTACTTC	CASSYGAGGPNEQYF
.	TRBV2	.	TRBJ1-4	TGTGCCAGCCAAGGCCTCGGGGATGAAAAACTGTTTTTT	CASQGLGDEKLFF
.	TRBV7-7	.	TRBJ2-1	TGTGCCAGCAGCACGTGGGGGGCCGACAATGAGCAGTTCTTC	CASSTWGADNEQFF
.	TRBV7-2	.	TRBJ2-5	TGTGCCAGCAGCTTATCGGGCGGGGAGTCTGGAGAGACCCAGTACTTC	CASSLSGGESGETQYF
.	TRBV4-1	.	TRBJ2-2	TGCGCCAGCAGCCAGGCGGCGGACACCGGGGAGCTGTTTTTT	CASSQAADTGELFF
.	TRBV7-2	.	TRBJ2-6	TGTGCCAGCAGCTTTGCAGCAAGGGTGTACTACTCTGGGGCCAACGTCCTGACTTTC	CASSFAARVYYSGANVLTF
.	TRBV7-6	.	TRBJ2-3	TGTGCCAGCAGCCTGGTGGGGGGCCCACAAGATACGCAGTATTTT	CASSLVGGPQDTQYF
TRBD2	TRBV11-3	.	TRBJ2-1	TGTGCCAGCAGCCCTAGCGGGCTCTACAATGAGCAGTTCTTC	CASSPSGLYNEQFF
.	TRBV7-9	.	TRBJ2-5	TGTGCCAGCAGCTTAGGAGGCGGGACACCAGAGACCCAGTACTTC	CASSLGGGTPETQYF
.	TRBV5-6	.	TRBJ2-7	TGTGCCAGCAGCTTACAGGGGACTCCCTACGAGCAGTACTTC	CASSLQGTPYEQYF
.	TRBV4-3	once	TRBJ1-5	TGCGCCAGCAGCCAAGTTTGGAGGGGTCATCAGCCCCAGCATTTT	CASSQVWRGHQPQHF
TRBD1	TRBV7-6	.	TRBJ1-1	TGTGCCAGCAGCTTAAGGTCGGCACCACAGGGGACTGAAGCTTTCTTT	CASSLRSAPQGTEAFF
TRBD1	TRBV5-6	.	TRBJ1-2	TGTGCCAGCAGCTTAGATCTCCAGGGGGCTAGAGGCTACACCTTC	CASSLDLQGARGYTF